This is a list of T cell receptor beta chains from one sample in a study of human T cells and chemical hapten exposure. Each CDR3 protein is one row after TCRdb ran MiXCR on the RACE reads. The data contain approximately 85,000 distinct CDR3 sequences, more than 8.5% of them singletons. This material consisted of whole blood, taken in connection with sensitization to the hapten diphenylcyclopropenone (DPC). Receptors originate from a woman aged 25 to 39 with alopecia areata. Some clones in this sample may be carry-over from other donors' samples. The CDR3 runs from the conserved cysteine through the conserved F or W. D genes are given only for firm matches. The size of a clone is reported for some rows only, either as once, few or many, or as a class for expanded clones.

many,TRBV5-1,TRBJ1-5,TRBD1,CASSSTGGRNQPQHF,TGCGCCAGCAGCTCAACAGGGGGTCGCAATCAGCCCCAGCATTTT
many,TRBV11-2,TRBJ2-3,-,CASSPKGLAQFTPQYF,TGTGCCAGCAGCCCAAAAGGGCTAGCACAATTCACTCCGCAGTATTTT
few,TRBV3-1,TRBJ2-5,-,CASSHEHETQYF,TGTGCCAGCAGCCATGAGCACGAGACCCAGTACTTC
many,TRBV28,TRBJ2-3,-,CASSQPPSTDTQYF,TGTGCCAGCAGCCAACCCCCTAGCACAGATACGCAGTATTTT
many,TRBV18,TRBJ1-6,-,CASSPTPPGNNSPLHF,TGTGCCAGCTCACCTACCCCACCGGGGAATAATTCACCCCTCCACTTT
many,TRBV20-1,TRBJ2-7,-,CSAGNRYEQYF,TGCAGTGCTGGGAACAGGTACGAGCAGTACTTC
many,TRBV9,TRBJ2-3,TRBD1,CASSAAGTGKRTDTQYF,TGTGCCAGCAGCGCCGCCGGGACAGGCAAACGCACAGATACGCAGTATTTT
few,TRBV29-1,TRBJ2-3,-,CSVKLAINTDTQYF,TGCAGCGTAAAACTTGCTATCAACACAGATACGCAGTATTTT
many,TRBV20-1,TRBJ2-5,TRBD2,CSARGEETQYF,TGCAGTGCGCGGGGGGAAGAGACCCAGTACTTC
once,TRBV28,TRBJ2-7,-,CASSWGQGIYEQYF,TGTGCCAGCAGTTGGGGTCAGGGGATCTACGAGCAGTACTTC
many,TRBV5-1,TRBJ2-7,-,CASSLVGAHEQYF,TGCGCCAGCAGCTTGGTGGGGGCCCACGAGCAGTACTTC
many,TRBV29-1,TRBJ2-3,-,CSVEGDATDTQYF,TGCAGCGTTGAGGGGGACGCCACAGATACGCAGTATTTT
many,TRBV6-5,TRBJ2-5,-,CASRHRRVSPGETQYF,TGTGCCAGCAGACATCGGCGGGTGAGCCCCGGAGAGACCCAGTACTTC
few,TRBV30,TRBJ2-1,-,CAWAKWKYNEQFF,TGTGCCTGGGCCAAGTGGAAGTACAATGAGCAGTTCTTC
many,TRBV5-1,TRBJ1-1,-,CASSLIGGEAREAFF,TGCGCCAGCAGCCTGATAGGGGGAGAAGCGCGTGAAGCTTTCTTT
many,TRBV28,TRBJ1-5,TRBD1,CASTGTGGQPQHF,TGTGCCAGCACCGGGACAGGGGGCCAGCCCCAGCATTTT
many,TRBV19,TRBJ2-1,TRBD2,CASSIRLAGLTGEQFF,TGTGCCAGTAGTATACGGCTAGCGGGCCTCACGGGTGAGCAGTTCTTC
many,TRBV19,TRBJ2-1,TRBD2,CASHGLAGGNEQFF,TGTGCCAGCCATGGATTAGCGGGAGGCAATGAGCAGTTCTTC
-,TRBV29-1,TRBJ1-2,-,CSVWGNYGHTF,TGCAGCGTATGGGGAAACTATGGCCACACCTTC
-,TRBV28,TRBJ1-5,-,CASSLMGEPQHF,TGTGCCAGCAGTTTAATGGGAGAGCCCCAGCATTTT
many,TRBV7-3,TRBJ2-5,TRBD2,CASSAGGQETQYF,TGTGCCAGCAGCGCGGGGGGGCAGGAGACCCAGTACTTC
many,TRBV6-1,TRBJ1-4,-,CASSARPNEKLFF,TGTGCCAGCAGTGCTAGGCCAAATGAAAAACTGTTTTTT
many,TRBV12-3/TRBV12-4,TRBJ2-7,-,CASSLVQGLYEQYF,TGTGCCAGCAGTTTAGTACAGGGATTATACGAGCAGTACTTC
many,TRBV4-2,TRBJ1-2,TRBD1,CASSQDLGTGEDGYTF,TGTGCCAGCAGCCAAGATTTAGGTACAGGGGAGGATGGCTACACCTTC
many,TRBV21-1,TRBJ2-2,-,CASDLTGELFF,TGTGCCAGCGACCTTACCGGGGAGCTGTTTTTT
many,TRBV12-3/TRBV12-4,TRBJ2-1,TRBD1,CASTKRGTALRDEQFF,TGTGCCAGTACCAAGAGAGGGACAGCTCTACGGGATGAGCAGTTCTTC
many,TRBV6-2/TRBV6-3,TRBJ1-5,TRBD1,CASRNGQGEGQPQHF,TGTGCCAGCAGAAACGGACAGGGAGAGGGTCAGCCCCAGCATTTT
-,TRBV7-2,TRBJ2-1,-,CASSLALAYNEQFF,TGTGCCAGCAGCTTAGCCCTAGCGTACAATGAGCAGTTCTTC
many,TRBV18,TRBJ2-3,TRBD2,CASSRLAGTDTQYF,TGTGCCAGCTCACGGCTAGCGGGCACAGATACGCAGTATTTT
many,TRBV6-2/TRBV6-3,TRBJ1-1,-,CASSYEGRKNTEAFF,TGTGCCAGCAGTTACGAAGGACGGAAGAACACTGAAGCTTTCTTT
-,TRBV19,TRBJ2-1,-,CASSIGLPSYNEQFF,TGTGCCAGTAGTATTGGACTCCCCTCCTACAATGAGCAGTTCTTC
-,TRBV15,TRBJ2-1,TRBD2,CATSTPTSGRAVGQFF,TGTGCCACCAGCACACCGACTAGCGGGAGGGCCGTAGGGCAGTTCTTC
few,TRBV4-1,TRBJ2-1,TRBD1,CASSYNLQGYNEQFF,TGCGCCAGCAGCTACAACCTACAGGGGTACAATGAGCAGTTCTTC
many,TRBV7-8,TRBJ2-7,-,CASSLAFTRPYEQYF,TGTGCCAGCAGCTTAGCGTTCACTAGACCCTACGAGCAGTACTTC
many,TRBV29-1,TRBJ2-1,TRBD1,CSVERDRVSYNEQFF,TGCAGCGTTGAAAGGGACAGGGTCTCCTACAATGAGCAGTTCTTC
many,TRBV4-3,TRBJ1-1,-,CASSQDGFGSANTEAFF,TGCGCCAGCAGCCAAGATGGGTTTGGGAGCGCGAACACTGAAGCTTTCTTT
many,TRBV29-1,TRBJ2-1,-,CSVAPGRNEQFF,TGCAGCGTTGCTCCTGGGCGAAATGAGCAGTTCTTC
many,TRBV18,TRBJ2-3,-,CASSPASTDTQYF,TGTGCCAGCTCACCGGCTAGCACAGATACGCAGTATTTT
many,TRBV29-1,TRBJ2-1,-,CSVEEYEQFF,TGCAGCGTTGAAGAGTACGAGCAGTTCTTC
few,TRBV7-2,TRBJ1-3,-,CASSLGGAGNTIYF,TGTGCCAGCAGCTTAGGAGGGGCTGGAAACACCATATATTTT
-,TRBV28,TRBJ2-1,-,CASINWAGSYNEQFF,TGTGCCAGCATCAATTGGGCGGGAAGCTACAATGAGCAGTTCTTC
many,TRBV6-1,TRBJ1-2,-,CASSLALTDASNYGYTF,TGTGCCAGCAGTTTAGCCTTGACGGACGCATCGAACTATGGCTACACCTTC
many,TRBV18,TRBJ2-5,-,CASSPSVGLETQYF,TGTGCCAGCTCACCATCGGTCGGGCTGGAGACCCAGTACTTC
many,TRBV10-2,TRBJ1-6,-,CASSESVGVSSYNSPLHF,TGCGCCAGCAGTGAATCGGTCGGAGTTTCGTCCTATAATTCACCCCTCCACTTT
-,TRBV9,TRBJ2-5,-,CASSVVPGNVQETQYF,TGTGCCAGCAGCGTAGTACCAGGGAACGTCCAAGAGACCCAGTACTTC
-,TRBV7-9,TRBJ2-6,-,CASSFGRASGANVLTF,TGTGCCAGCAGCTTCGGCAGGGCCTCTGGGGCCAACGTCCTGACTTTC
-,TRBV4-3,TRBJ2-2,TRBD2,CASSQGRSGGPTGELFF,TGCGCCAGCAGCCAAGGGAGGAGCGGGGGACCCACCGGGGAGCTGTTTTTT
many,TRBV20-1,TRBJ2-3,TRBD2,CSAPPLAGVADTQYF,TGCAGTGCACCGCCTCTAGCGGGGGTAGCAGATACGCAGTATTTT
few,TRBV28,TRBJ1-5,-,CASSFEIGQPQHF,TGTGCCAGCAGTTTTGAAATAGGACAGCCCCAGCATTTT
many,TRBV5-1,TRBJ2-5,-,CASSLGGQETQYF,TGCGCCAGCAGCTTGGGAGGCCAAGAGACCCAGTACTTC
-,TRBV29-1,TRBJ1-1,-,CSVGVPRALNTEAFF,TGCAGCGTTGGGGTCCCGAGGGCCCTTAACACTGAAGCTTTCTTT
few,TRBV10-3,TRBJ2-7,TRBD2,CAISNHLAGGDYEQYF,TGTGCCATCAGCAACCATCTAGCGGGAGGTGACTACGAGCAGTACTTC
-,TRBV5-1,TRBJ2-6,TRBD1,CASSLRQGSGANVLTF,TGCGCCAGCAGCTTGAGACAGGGTTCTGGGGCCAACGTCCTGACTTTC